A selection of T cell receptor beta chains follows, all from one sample in a study of blood T cell repertoires in COVID-19. Sequencing used immunoSEQ multiplex PCR; TCRdb keeps in-frame clones, though not all of them. Altogether 350,000 to 400,000 clones are present, 90% being singletons, with the ten largest covering around 7%. What was sequenced was peripheral blood. The source of these receptors is a man aged 18 to 29 with active or convalescent COVID-19. The CDR3 runs from the conserved cysteine through the conserved F or W. The order of the fields is CDR3 DNA, CDR3 protein, V gene, J gene, D gene, clone size. D genes are given only for firm matches. Rows give clone size only sometimes, using once, few, many, or a class for an expanded clone.

TGTGCCAGCAGCTTACGACAGGGGATTAATGAAAAACTGTTTTTT	CASSLRQGINEKLFF	TRBV11-2	TRBJ1-4	TRBD1	NA
TGTGCCAGCGGGGATCGACAGGTCCAAGAGACCCAGTACTTC	CASGDRQVQETQYF	TRBV28	TRBJ2-5	NA	NA
TGTGCCAGTAGCCGGGCAGTGACAGGCGATATCTATGGCTACACCTTC	CASSRAVTGDIYGYTF	TRBV19	TRBJ1-2	NA	NA
TGTGCCAGCAGCCCCTTGGGGGCGACTGAAGCTTTCTTT	CASSPLGATEAFF	TRBV6-5	TRBJ1-1	NA	NA
TGTGCCAGTAGCCTCCGGGACAGGAGCAATCAGCCCCAGCATTTT	CASSLRDRSNQPQHF	TRBV19	TRBJ1-5	TRBD1	NA
TGCGCCAGCAGCTTGCCCGCTGCCGGGAGTGGAAACACCATATATTTT	CASSLPAAGSGNTIYF	TRBV5-1	TRBJ1-3	NA	NA
TGTGCCAGCAGTCCCACAGGCACAGCTAACTATGGCTACACCTTC	CASSPTGTANYGYTF	TRBV28	TRBJ1-2	NA	NA
TGTGCCAGCAGTTTACTCTCTCAGGGGGCCAATCAGCCCCAGCATTTT	CASSLLSQGANQPQHF	TRBV27	TRBJ1-5	TRBD1	NA
TGTGCCAGCAGCTTAACTAGCGGTAGCACAGATACGCAGTATTTT	CASSLTSGSTDTQYF	TRBV7-3	TRBJ2-3	NA	NA
TGTGCCAGTAGTCATAGCGGGGATTACAATGAGCAGTTCTTC	CASSHSGDYNEQFF	TRBV19	TRBJ2-1	TRBD2	NA
TGTGCCAGCAGTGGCGGGCGGGGTAGCACTGAAGCTTTCTTT	CASSGGRGSTEAFF	TRBV2	TRBJ1-1	NA	NA
TGTGCCAGCAGCTGGAGGGAACAGACCAATTCACCCCTCCACTTT	CASSWREQTNSPLHF	TRBV5-5	TRBJ1-6	NA	NA
TGTGCCAGCGTCAACAGGCGCTCTTGTTACGAGCAGTACTTC	CASVNRRSCYEQYF	TRBV21-1	TRBJ2-7	NA	NA
TGTGCCACCAAAGACTCTGGGGCCAACGTGCTGACTTTC	CATKDSGANVLTF	TRBV15	TRBJ2-6	NA	NA
TGTGCCAGCAGTGCCCAGCTAGCGGGACTAGCCAAAAACATTCAGTACTTC	CASSAQLAGLAKNIQYF	TRBV2	TRBJ2-4	TRBD2	NA
TGTGCCACCACCGGGAGGGCCGGAGGCAATCAGCCCCAGCATTTT	CATTGRAGGNQPQHF	TRBV19	TRBJ1-5	NA	once